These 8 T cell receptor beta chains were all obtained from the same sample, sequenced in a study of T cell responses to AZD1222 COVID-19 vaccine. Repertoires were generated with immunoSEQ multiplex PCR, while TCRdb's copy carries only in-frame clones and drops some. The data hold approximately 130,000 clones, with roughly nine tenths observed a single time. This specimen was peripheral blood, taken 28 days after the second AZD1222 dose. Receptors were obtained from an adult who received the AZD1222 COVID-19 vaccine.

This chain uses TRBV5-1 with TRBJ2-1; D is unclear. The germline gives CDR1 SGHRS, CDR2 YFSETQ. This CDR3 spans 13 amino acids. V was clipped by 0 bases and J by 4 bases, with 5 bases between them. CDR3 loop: CASSLVGYNEQFF. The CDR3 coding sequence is TGCGCCAGCAGCTTGGTAGGTTACAATGAGCAGTTCTTC.

CDR3 sequence (DNA): TGCGCCAGCAGCTTGTCGTCCAGCCTGAGCACTGAAGCTTTCTTT. Translating gives CASSLSSSLSTEAFF. The V call is TRBV5-1, the J call TRBJ1-1; no clear D. The CDR3 extends over 15 amino acids. The germline gives CDR1 SGHRS, CDR2 YFSETQ. Deletions cut 1 base from V and 4 bases from J, with 14 bases between.

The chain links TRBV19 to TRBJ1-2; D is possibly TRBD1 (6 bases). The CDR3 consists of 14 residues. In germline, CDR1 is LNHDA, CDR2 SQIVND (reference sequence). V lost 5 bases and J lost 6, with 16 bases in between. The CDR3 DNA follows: TGTGCCAGTAGTTCTCTCGGGGGGCACGATGGCTACACCTTC. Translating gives CASSSLGGHDGYTF.

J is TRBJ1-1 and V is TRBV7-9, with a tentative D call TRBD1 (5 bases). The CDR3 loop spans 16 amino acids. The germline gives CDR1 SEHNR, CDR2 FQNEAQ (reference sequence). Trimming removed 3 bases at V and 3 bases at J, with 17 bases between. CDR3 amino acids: CASSFRRGPLDTEAFF. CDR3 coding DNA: TGTGCCAGCAGCTTTAGAAGGGGCCCTCTTGACACTGAAGCTTTCTTT. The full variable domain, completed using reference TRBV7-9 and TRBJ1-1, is DTGVSQNPRHKITKRGQNVTFRCDPISEHNRLYWYRQTLGQGPEFLTYFQNEAQLEKSRLLSDRFSAERPKGSFSTLEIQRTEQGDSAMYLCASSFRRGPLDTEAFFGQGTRLTVV.

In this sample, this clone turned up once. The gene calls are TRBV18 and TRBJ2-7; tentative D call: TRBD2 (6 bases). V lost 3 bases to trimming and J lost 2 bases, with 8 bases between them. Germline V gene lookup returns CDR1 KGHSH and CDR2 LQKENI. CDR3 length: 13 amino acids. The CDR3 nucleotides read TGTGCCAGCTCACCGGGACTCCCCTACGAGCAGTACTTC. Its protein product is CASSPGLPYEQYF.

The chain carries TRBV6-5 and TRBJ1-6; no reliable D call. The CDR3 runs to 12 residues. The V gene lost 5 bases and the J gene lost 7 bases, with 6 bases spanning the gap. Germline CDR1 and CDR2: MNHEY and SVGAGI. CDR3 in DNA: TGTGCCAGCAGTACCGCGAATTCACCCCTCCACTTT. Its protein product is CASSTANSPLHF.

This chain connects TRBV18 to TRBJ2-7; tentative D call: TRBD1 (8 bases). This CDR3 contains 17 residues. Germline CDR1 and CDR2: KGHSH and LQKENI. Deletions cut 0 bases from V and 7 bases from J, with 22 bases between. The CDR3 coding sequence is TGTGCCAGCTCACCACCCACCTCCTCTGGACAGGGAGGGGAGCAGTACTTC. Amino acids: CASSPPTSSGQGGEQYF.

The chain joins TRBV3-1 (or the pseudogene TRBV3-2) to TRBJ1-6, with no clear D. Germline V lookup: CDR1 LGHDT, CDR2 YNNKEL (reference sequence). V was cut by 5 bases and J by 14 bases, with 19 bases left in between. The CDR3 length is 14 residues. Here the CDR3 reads CASSAQASSGSLHF. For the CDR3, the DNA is TGTGCCAGCAGCGCGCAGGCCTCCTCCGGTTCCCTCCACTTT.